This TCR beta chain came from a study of T-cell memory formation after mild COVID-19. Points from the study as a whole: Clones shrinking from day 15 to 85 showed even CD4/CD8 mixes; later expanders tilted CD4+. SARS-CoV-2 specificity of second-wave clones peaking day 37 was unconfirmed.

There are a few counts of this clonotype. No antigen is known for it. Barcoded TCR alpha and TCR beta cDNA libraries with UMIs came from 5'RACE using constant-segment primers. Each CDR3 protein is one row after TCRdb ran MiXCR on the 5' RACE reads. The sample carries 140,000 to 150,000 distinct CDR3 sequences, about 19% recorded once. The CDR3 is 15 residues long. The sequencing input was PBMCs or a T cell subset sorted from them (not recorded which). This chain links TRBV21-1 with TRBJ2-2. TRBV21-1 is an annotated pseudogene. The TCR comes from an adult woman who had mild COVID-19 (a few samples of this study predate the infection). Cell type and time point are not known. In DNA form, the CDR3 reads TGTGCCAGCATCAGGCAAAGGGTGGTTCCCGGGGAGCTGTTTTTT. Protein product: CASIRQRVVPGELFF.